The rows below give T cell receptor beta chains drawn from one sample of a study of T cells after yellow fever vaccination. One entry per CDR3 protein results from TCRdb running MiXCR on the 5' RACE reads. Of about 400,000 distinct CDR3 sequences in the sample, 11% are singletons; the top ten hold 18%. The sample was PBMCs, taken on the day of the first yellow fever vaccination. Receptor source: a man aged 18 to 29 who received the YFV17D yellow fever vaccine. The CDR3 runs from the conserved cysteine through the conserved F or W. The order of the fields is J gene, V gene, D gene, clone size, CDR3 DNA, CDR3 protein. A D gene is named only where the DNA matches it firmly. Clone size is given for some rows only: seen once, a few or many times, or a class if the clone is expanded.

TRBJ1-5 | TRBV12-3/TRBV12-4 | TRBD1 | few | TGTGCCAGCGGAAAGACAGGGTCAAATCAGCCCCAGCATTTT | CASGKTGSNQPQHF
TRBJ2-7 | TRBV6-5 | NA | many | TGTGCCAGCAGTTACTCGATCGACGGTTACTACGAGCAGTACTTC | CASSYSIDGYYEQYF
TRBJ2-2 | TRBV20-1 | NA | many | TGCAGTGCTAGTGGTGTCAGCAACTCCGGGGAGCTGTTTTTT | CSASGVSNSGELFF
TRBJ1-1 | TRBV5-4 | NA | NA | TGTGCCAGCAGCTTGGACCCCGCGCTCCCCACTGAAGCTTTCTTT | CASSLDPALPTEAFF
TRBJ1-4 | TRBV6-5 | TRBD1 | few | TGTGCCAGCAGATGCCTTTCAAACAGGGGAGGGGAGAATGAAAAACTGTTTTTT | CASRCLSNRGGENEKLFF
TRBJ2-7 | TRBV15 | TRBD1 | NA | TGTGCCACCAGCAGGCGCTTGGGACAGGGAAACGAGCAGTACTTC | CATSRRLGQGNEQYF
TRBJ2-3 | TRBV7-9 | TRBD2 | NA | TGTGCCAGCAGCCAGGGCGGGGGGCCCACAGATACGCAGTATTTT | CASSQGGGPTDTQYF
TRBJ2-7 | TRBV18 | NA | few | TGTGCCAGCTCGGACGGGGTTTCCTACGAGCAGTACTTC | CASSDGVSYEQYF
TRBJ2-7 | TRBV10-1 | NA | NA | TGCGCCAGCAGTCCCACAACTTCCTACGAGCAGTACTTC | CASSPTTSYEQYF
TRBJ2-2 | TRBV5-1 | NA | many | TGCGCCTCGAACAGGGACGCGAACACCGGGGAGCTGTTTTTT | CASNRDANTGELFF
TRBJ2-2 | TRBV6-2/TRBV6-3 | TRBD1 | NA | TGTGCCGTAACCCAGGGGGCCTGGACCGGGGAGCTGTTTTTT | CAVTQGAWTGELFF
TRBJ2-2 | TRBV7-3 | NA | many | TGTGCCAGCAGCCTGAGCCGAAACACCGGGGAGCTGTTTTTT | CASSLSRNTGELFF
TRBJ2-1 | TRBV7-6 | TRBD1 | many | TGTGCCAGCAGCTTAGACCGGGACAGGGCTAAAAATGAGCAGTTCTTC | CASSLDRDRAKNEQFF
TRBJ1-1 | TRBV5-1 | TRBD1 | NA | TGCGCCAGCAGCGAAGAGGGACAGGGAACTGAAGCTTTCTTT | CASSEEGQGTEAFF
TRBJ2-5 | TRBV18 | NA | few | TGTGCCAGCTCAGGGGACCTGACGGAGACCCAGTACTTC | CASSGDLTETQYF
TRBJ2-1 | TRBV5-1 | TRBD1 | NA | TGCGCCAGCAGCTTTGGGACAGGGGTAGGTGAGCAGTTCTTC | CASSFGTGVGEQFF
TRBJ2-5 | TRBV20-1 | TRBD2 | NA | TGCAGTGCTCGACCGACTAGCGGGACTCAAGAGACCCAGTACTTC | CSARPTSGTQETQYF
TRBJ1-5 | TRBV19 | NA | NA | TGTGCCAGTACTTATATAGCTAGCAATCAGCCCCAGCATTTT | CASTYIASNQPQHF
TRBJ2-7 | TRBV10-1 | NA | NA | TGCGCCAGCAGTGGGGGTTGGGGCTACGAGCAGTACTTC | CASSGGWGYEQYF
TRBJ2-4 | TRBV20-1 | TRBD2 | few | TGCAGTGCTAGACCTTACTCGGGGGGAGACAGTTCACTAGCCAAAAACATTCAGTACTTC | CSARPYSGGDSSLAKNIQYF
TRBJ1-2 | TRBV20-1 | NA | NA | TGCAGTGCTAGAGGTGGGAACTATGGCTACACCTTC | CSARGGNYGYTF
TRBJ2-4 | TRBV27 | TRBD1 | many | TGTGCCAGCAGACCGCATTTCTCAGGGGGCATTCAGTACTTC | CASRPHFSGGIQYF
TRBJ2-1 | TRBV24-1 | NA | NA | TGTGACACTAGTGAATTTACAGGGTCTTGGTTCTTC | CDTSEFTGSWFF
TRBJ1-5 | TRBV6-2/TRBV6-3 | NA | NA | TGTGCCAGCAGTGCGATGGCCAGCGCCGATCAGCCCCAGCATTTT | CASSAMASADQPQHF
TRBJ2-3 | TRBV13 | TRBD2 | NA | TGTGCCAGCAGCTTTAAGGTTGGGACTACAACCAGAACAGATACGCAGTATTTT | CASSFKVGTTTRTDTQYF
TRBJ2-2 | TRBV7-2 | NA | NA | TGTGCCAGCAGCTTAGGAGGCAGGGGGAACACCGGGGAGCTGTTTTTT | CASSLGGRGNTGELFF
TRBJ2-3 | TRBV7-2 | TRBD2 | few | TGTGCCACCCAACTAGCGGGGGGGCCGAGGGTTACGCAGTATTTT | CATQLAGGPRVTQYF
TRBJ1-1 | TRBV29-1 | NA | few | TGCAGCGTTGATGGGTCGGAAGGGGAGTCTGAAGCTTTCTTT | CSVDGSEGESEAFF
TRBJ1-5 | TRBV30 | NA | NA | TGTGCCTGGAGTCCCAGGGGCTGGGAGCCCCAGCATTTT | CAWSPRGWEPQHF
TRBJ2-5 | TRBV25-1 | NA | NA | TGTGCCAGCAGTGACCGGACGGAACAAGAGACCCAGTACTTC | CASSDRTEQETQYF